This entry lists 27 T cell receptor beta chains sequenced from one sample in a study of read filtering for tumor transcriptome and immune sequencing. From roughly 400 ng of RNA, a library with molecular barcoded alpha/delta and beta/gamma adaptors was made. Using its own MiXCR run on the reads, TCRdb lists one record per CDR3 protein. The table includes about 58,000 distinct CDR3 sequences, roughly an eighth detected once. Source material: a population of CD138-negative cells sorted from bone marrow. The receptors stem from a donor aged 40 or older with multiple myeloma.

This clonotype came up a few times. The chain joins TRBV12-3 or TRBV12-4 to TRBJ1-5, with D possibly TRBD1 on 6 matching bases. V gave up 4 bases and J gave up 0 bases, with 13 bases separating them. CDR3 length: 16 amino acids. CDR3 loop: CASSSRDTFSNQPQHF. In DNA, the CDR3 is TGTGCCAGCAGTTCCCGGGACACTTTTAGCAATCAGCCCCAGCATTTT.

At least ten counts were recorded for this clonotype. This chain joins TRBV10-3 and TRBJ1-1; 8 bases are a match to TRBD1. V shed 6 bases, J shed 3 bases, and the junction held 0 bases outside the gene matches. Germline V gene lookup returns CDR1 ENHRY and CDR2 SYGVKD. This CDR3 is 12 amino acids long. The CDR3 spells CAIRTGDTEAFF. DNA for the CDR3: TGTGCCATCAGGACAGGGGACACTGAAGCTTTCTTT.

This clonotype occurred many times. The chain carries TRBV5-1 and TRBJ2-3; D unresolved. V gave up 1 base and J gave up 2 bases, with 17 bases separating them. The CDR3 consists of 17 residues. Germline V gene data show CDR1 as SGHRS and CDR2 as YFSETQ. In DNA, the CDR3 is TGCGCCAGCAGCTTGCGAGCCCAGAACCCCTACACAGATACGCAGTATTTT. As protein: CASSLRAQNPYTDTQYF.

This clonotype was seen many times. V is TRBV18 and J is TRBJ1-5, with D possibly matching TRBD1 (5 bases). Trimming removed 2 bases from V and 14 bases from J, with 16 bases in between. The CDR3 has 13 residues. CDR1 and CDR2 (germline): KGHSH, LQKENI. This chain's CDR3 is CASSPSTGRQEHF. The CDR3 DNA is TGTGCCAGCTCACCAAGCACGGGACGCCAAGAGCATTTT.

This clonotype was recorded once. A clone one base away is much larger, so this may be a read error. This chain joins TRBV28 and TRBJ2-1; weak D call: TRBD1 (5 bases). V was trimmed by 4 bases and J by 11 bases, leaving 15 bases between them. CDR3 length: 13 residues. Germline V lookup: CDR1 MDHEN, CDR2 SYDVKM. As DNA, the CDR3 is TGTGCCAGCAGTTCTCGGACACTGCCTAAGCAGTTCTTC. Amino acids: CASSSRTLPKQFF.

This clonotype showed up many times. The V and J genes are TRBV11-1 and TRBJ2-5; a weak D match, TRBD1 (7 bases). V was shortened by 5 bases and J by 0 bases, with 16 bases between the two germline ends. Per germline, CDR1 SGHAT and CDR2 FQDESV (reference sequence). This CDR3 is 16 amino acids long. CDR3 DNA sequence: TGTGCCAGCAGCCCGTTGGCAGGGGGGTACCAAGAGACCCAGTACTTC. It encodes CASSPLAGGYQETQYF. The variable domain in full, completed from reference TRBV11-1 and TRBJ2-5, reads EAEVAQSPRYKITEKSQAVAFWCDPISGHATLYWYRQILGQGPELLVQFQDESVVDDSQLPKDRFSAERLKGVDSTLKIQPAELGDSAMYLCASSPLAGGYQETQYFGPGTRLLVL.

This clonotype was detected only a few times. J is TRBJ1-5 and V is TRBV6-2 or TRBV6-3, with D possibly being TRBD1 (5 bases). The CDR3 has 16 amino acids. V dropped 7 bases and J dropped 1 base, with 17 bases sitting between them. Germline assignment: CDR1 MNHEY and CDR2 SVGEGT. The CDR3 spells CASTASPGHSNQPQHF. The DNA of the CDR3 is TGTGCCAGCACCGCCTCTCCAGGGCACAGCAATCAGCCCCAGCATTTT.

This clonotype was seen a few times. A far larger clone is a single base away, which makes a read error likely. The rearrangement uses TRBV6-5 and TRBJ2-1; D is unclear. The germline gives CDR1 MNHEY, CDR2 SVGAGI. This CDR3 region has 13 residues. DNA for the CDR3: TGTGCCAGCACCCCGGGCCCATTTCGGAAGCAGTCCTTC. Protein sequence: CASTPGPFRKQSF.

This clonotype was seen many times. The chain joins TRBV18 to TRBJ2-1, with 9 bases that match TRBD2. CDR3 length: 17 residues. With V trimmed by 0 bases and J by 5 bases, 8 bases remained unmatched. CDR1 and CDR2 from the germline V gene are KGHSH and LQKENI. Here the CDR3 DNA reads TGTGCCAGCTCACCACCGGTACTAGCGGGTAAAAACAATGAGCAGTTCTTC. Its protein product is CASSPPVLAGKNNEQFF. Full variable domain (outside the CDR3, taken from reference TRBV18 and TRBJ2-1): NAGVMQNPRHLVRRRGQEARLRCSPMKGHSHVYWYRQLPEEGLKFMVYLQKENIIDESGMPKERFSAEFPKEGPSILRIQQVVRGDSAAYFCASSPPVLAGKNNEQFFGPGTRLTVL.

In this sample, this clonotype turned up many times. This sequence joins TRBV3-1 and TRBJ2-5; TRBD2 agrees at 13 bases. The V gene's germline CDR1 is LGHDT and CDR2 YNNKEL (reference sequence). The CDR3 extends over 16 amino acids. Germline trimming cut 5 bases from V and 2 bases from J; bases unmatched to any gene: 5. The CDR3 loop reads CASSSGTSGAQETQYF. CDR3 in DNA: TGTGCCAGCAGCTCCGGGACTAGCGGGGCACAAGAGACCCAGTACTTC.

This clonotype was seen more than once but under ten times. This sequence may be a read error, since a much larger clone differs from it by one base. CDR3 nucleotide sequence: TGTGCCAGCCGCGGGACAGTTCAAAGTACGCAGTATTTT. Encoded protein: CASRGTVQSTQYF. The V call is TRBV9, the J call TRBJ2-3; TRBD1 might be the D (7 bases). Germline CDR1 reads SGDLS; CDR2 reads YYNGEE. V was clipped by 7 bases and J by 8 bases, with 17 bases between them. CDR3 length: 13 residues.

V is TRBV7-9 and J is TRBJ2-3; TRBD2 matches at 7 bases. The CDR3 sequence is 14 residues long. Germline assignment: CDR1 SEHNR and CDR2 FQNEAQ (reference sequence). Trimming removed 4 bases from V and 1 base from J; junction bases left unmatched: 2. The CDR3 DNA is TGTGCCAGCAGCTGCAGCGGGGGCACAGATACGCAGTATTTT. It codes for CASSCSGGTDTQYF. Complete variable domain (other parts from reference TRBV7-9 and TRBJ2-3): DTGVSQNPRHKITKRGQNVTFRCDPISEHNRLYWYRQTLGQGPEFLTYFQNEAQLEKSRLLSDRFSAERPKGSFSTLEIQRTEQGDSAMYLCASSCSGGTDTQYFGPGTRLTVL.

The table lists this clonotype with many counts. The chain employs TRBV20-1 and TRBJ1-5; TRBD1 might be the D (6 bases). Germline CDR1 is DFQATT and CDR2 is SNEGSKA (reference sequence). This CDR3 has 16 residues. The V and J ends lost 3 bases and 2 bases respectively, with 17 bases between them. CDR3 DNA: TGCAGTGCTAGCAGGGGAGTCGCGGGGGGCAATCAGCCCCAGCATTTT. Amino acid sequence: CSASRGVAGGNQPQHF.

The sample holds many counts of this clonotype. The chain uses TRBV5-4 and TRBJ2-6; maybe TRBD2 (6 bases). The CDR3 length is 16 residues. Germline assignment: CDR1 SGHNT and CDR2 YYREEE (reference sequence). The ends were cut back, 0 bases at V and 0 bases at J, with 7 bases in the middle. The DNA of the CDR3 is TGTGCCAGCAGCTTGGAGCGGGCCTCTGGGGCCAACGTCCTGACTTTC. Translated: CASSLERASGANVLTF.

This clonotype was picked up many times. The CDR3 DNA reads TGTGCCAGCAGACAACTCGGACTCGATACGCAGTATTTT. Residues: CASRQLGLDTQYF. J is TRBJ2-3 and V is TRBV14, with a weak D call TRBD2 (5 bases). Deletions cut 6 bases from V and 6 bases from J, with 13 bases between. This CDR3 has 13 residues. The germline V gene encodes CDR1 SGHDN and CDR2 FVKESK.

This clonotype has a count of ten or more. The rearrangement uses TRBV12-3 or TRBV12-4 and TRBJ1-5, with TRBD1 identical over 7 bases. The CDR3 runs to 14 residues. V trimming: 2 bases; J trimming: 3 bases; junction bases outside the gene matches: 1. The CDR3 DNA follows: TGTGCCAGCAGTTTAACAGGGGACAATCAGCCCCAGCATTTT. It encodes CASSLTGDNQPQHF.

The table lists this clonotype with a few counts. A much larger clone lies a single base off, so this may be a read error. This rearrangement joins TRBV6-2 or TRBV6-3 to TRBJ1-1; possible D gene TRBD1, 6 bases. Germline CDR1 is MNHEY and CDR2 is SVGEGT. The CDR3 consists of 12 residues. The CDR3 bases are TGTGCCAGCAGCTATACAGGGATTGAAGCTTCCTTT. Translation gives CASSYTGIEASF.

This clonotype has ten or more counts. The V call is TRBV9, the J call TRBJ1-1; D unclear. The CDR3 length is 15 residues. Trimming removed 0 bases at V and 0 bases at J, with 9 bases between. Germline V gives CDR1 SGDLS, CDR2 YYNGEE. The CDR3 coding sequence is TGTGCCAGCAGCGTAGACGCCAGCTTGAACACTGAAGCTTTCTTT. This translates into CASSVDASLNTEAFF.

This clonotype was counted between two and nine times. At one end, the junction sequence differs from germline, possibly due to a read error. V is TRBV7-2 and J is TRBJ2-5; D unresolved. There are 11 residues in the CDR3. Germline CDR1 SGHTA, CDR2 FQGNSA. In DNA form, the CDR3 reads TGTGCCGGCAGCCGTTCAGAGACCCAGTACTTC. The encoded protein is CAGSRSETQYF.

A word on this clonotype: A far larger clone is only one base removed, so a read error is likely. As the CDR3 is not closed by the conserved phenylalanine or tryptophan, this likely results from a read error. CDR3 amino acids: CASNYQGSTEAFL. The CDR3 coding sequence is TGTGCCAGCAACTACCAGGGGAGCACTGAAGCTTTCCTT. V and J are TRBV12-3 or TRBV12-4 and TRBJ1-1, with a possible D match to TRBD1 (6 bases). The CDR3 length is 13 residues. V shed 7 bases and J shed 4 bases, with 13 bases lying between them.

This clonotype was detected many times. This rearrangement joins TRBV30 to TRBJ1-1; D call uncertain. The CDR3 loop spans 14 amino acids. Germline CDR1 is GTSNPN and CDR2 is SVGIG (reference sequence). Trimming pared 4 bases from V and 2 bases from J, leaving 14 bases between. In DNA, the CDR3 is TGTGCCTGGATGGCGCGTGGGCTAAACACTGAAGCTTTCTTT. Residues: CAWMARGLNTEAFF.

This chain connects TRBV5-1 to TRBJ1-6, with D possibly being TRBD1 (5 bases). Germline values: CDR1 SGHRS, CDR2 YFSETQ. The CDR3 runs to 14 residues. V lost 10 bases and J 9 bases, leaving 20 bases between the germline ends. DNA of the CDR3: TGCGCCGGCACTTACCAGGGCGATGGTTCACCCCTCCACTTT. Translated: CAGTYQGDGSPLHF.

The chain carries TRBV15 and TRBJ1-3, with TRBD1 identical over 9 bases. This CDR3 contains 18 residues. The germline CDR1 and CDR2 sequences are LNHNV and YYDKDF (reference sequence). V was clipped by 1 base and J by 4 bases; unmatched bases: 11. Here the CDR3 reads CATSRGEAGTGHGNTIYF. DNA for the CDR3: TGTGCCACCAGCAGAGGGGAAGCCGGGACAGGGCACGGAAACACCATATATTTT. Using reference TRBV15 and TRBJ1-3 for the parts outside the CDR3, the full variable domain is DAMVIQNPRYQVTQFGKPVTLSCSQTLNHNVMYWYQQKSSQAPKLLFHYYDKDFNNEADTPDNFQSRRPNTSFCFLDIRSPGLGDTAMYLCATSRGEAGTGHGNTIYFGEGSWLTVV.

This clonotype was observed at least ten times. The rearrangement links TRBV7-3 to TRBJ2-3; 7 nucleotides match TRBD1. CDR1 SGHTA and CDR2 FQGTGA come from the germline V gene. The CDR3 spans 13 residues. V lost 7 bases, J lost 4 bases, and 5 bases stayed unmatched. CDR3 region: CASTATGPDTQYF. DNA of the CDR3: TGTGCCAGCACCGCGACAGGGCCAGATACGCAGTATTTT.

This clonotype appeared many times. In DNA, the CDR3 is TGCAGCGTTGGGGGTGGAGGTCAGCCCCAGCATTTT. As protein: CSVGGGGQPQHF. The V call is TRBV29-1, the J call TRBJ1-5; D unclear. Germline lookup yields CDR1 SQVTM and CDR2 ANQGSEA. The germline V and J ends were trimmed by 4 bases and 6 bases, with 10 bases remaining between them. CDR3 length: 12 amino acids.

This clonotype has a handful of counts. A far more abundant clone sits one base away, making this likely a read error. CDR3 in amino acids: CASSLWGTGGFNDEQFF. The CDR3, as DNA: TGTGCCAGCAGCTTATGGGGGACAGGGGGCTTCAACGATGAGCAGTTCTTC. The V gene is TRBV5-8, the J gene TRBJ2-1; 12 bases agree with TRBD1. The CDR3 has 17 amino acids. CDR1 and CDR2 from the germline V gene are SGHTS and YDEGEE. V shed 2 bases and J 8 bases; nucleotides not matched to a gene: 11.

This clonotype occurred many times. The V gene is TRBV7-2, the J gene TRBJ1-5, with D unresolved. V was shortened by 4 bases and J by 2 bases, with 15 bases between the two germline ends. Germline lookup yields CDR1 SGHTA and CDR2 FQGNSA. The CDR3 length is 16 residues. The CDR3 nucleotides read TGTGCCAGCAGCTCCTCAGGTATCCTTGGCAATCAGCCCCAGCATTTT. Its translation: CASSSSGILGNQPQHF.